This T cell receptor (beta chain) was obtained from a study of post-analysis software for immune sequencing data. Points from the study as a whole: Strong co-clustering by F measure was evident for samples that had been prepared in the same batch. People with multiple sclerosis had a significantly lower normalized Chao1 diversity than controls did. Higher frequency in patients than in controls was seen for roughly five TRBV segments, with TRBV5-6, TRBV5-1 and TRBV20-1 among them.

V lost 5 bases to trimming and J lost 4 bases, with 11 bases between them. Looked up from germline, CDR1 is DFQATT and CDR2 is SNEGSKA (reference sequence). The CDR3 length is 12 residues. Unique molecular identifiers tagged the TCR beta cDNA libraries. TCRdb passed the PCR reads through MiXCR, listing each CDR3 protein once. The sample yields 750,000 to 950,000 distinct CDR3 sequences, around 45% seen once. A note on this clonotype: The antigen is not known.

The sequencing input was blood. The sequence derives from a girl aged 5 to 17 with multiple sclerosis. The V and J genes are TRBV20-1 and TRBJ1-2, with a tentative D call TRBD1 (6 bases). The CDR3 coding sequence is TGCAGTGCTCTCCGGGACACCTATGGCTACACCTTC. Its protein product is CSALRDTYGYTF.